This T cell receptor beta chain was sequenced during a study of Graves' ophthalmopathy and Graves' hyperthyroidism. Study-wide results and caveats: Separation of ophthalmopathy from stable hyperthyroidism was achieved by a 13-signature model, at 85% to 90% sensitivity and under 82% specificity.

Transcripts of RNA were the source for amplifying TCR beta CDR3 regions. First-round RT-PCR used HTBI primers; second-round multiplex PCR followed. TCRdb passed the multiplex PCR reads through MiXCR, listing each CDR3 protein once. The table shows 360,000 or so distinct CDR3 sequences, with approximately 20% occurring only once. The CDR3 sequence is 18 residues long. Trimming left V 1 base short and J 1 base short, with 18 bases between. Germline CDR1 and CDR2: KGHDR and SFDVKD. There are many counts of this clonotype. Its specificity is not known. The chain carries TRBV24-1 and TRBJ2-5; maybe TRBD2 (6 bases). The receptor was derived from a woman between 18 and 29 years old with Graves' ophthalmopathy. The specimen sequenced was peripheral blood. The CDR3 is CATSDFPGPGVVQETQYF. The CDR3 coding sequence is TGTGCCACCAGTGATTTCCCCGGACCGGGGGTTGTCCAAGAGACCCAGTACTTC.